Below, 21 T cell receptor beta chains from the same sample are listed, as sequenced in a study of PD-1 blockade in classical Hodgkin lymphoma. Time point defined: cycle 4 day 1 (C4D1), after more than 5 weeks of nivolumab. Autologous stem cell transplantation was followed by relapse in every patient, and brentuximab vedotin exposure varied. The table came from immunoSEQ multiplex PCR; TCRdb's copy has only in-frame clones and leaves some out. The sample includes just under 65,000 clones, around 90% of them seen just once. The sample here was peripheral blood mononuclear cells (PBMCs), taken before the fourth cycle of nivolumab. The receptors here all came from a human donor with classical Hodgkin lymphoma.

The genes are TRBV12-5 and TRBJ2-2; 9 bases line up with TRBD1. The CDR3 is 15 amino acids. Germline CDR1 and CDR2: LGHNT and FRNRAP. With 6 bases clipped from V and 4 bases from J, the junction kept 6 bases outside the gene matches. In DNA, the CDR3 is TGTGCTAGTGGCCTGGGACAGGGAAGCACCGGGGAGCTGTTTTTT. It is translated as CASGLGQGSTGELFF.

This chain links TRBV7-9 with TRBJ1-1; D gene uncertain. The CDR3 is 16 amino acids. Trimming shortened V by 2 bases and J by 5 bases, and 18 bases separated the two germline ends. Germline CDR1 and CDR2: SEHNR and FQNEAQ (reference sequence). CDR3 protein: CASSLPNEWMGTEAFF. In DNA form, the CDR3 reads TGTGCCAGCAGCTTACCGAATGAGTGGATGGGGACTGAAGCTTTCTTT.

The CDR3 loop is CASSSRRAGELFF. CDR3 DNA: TGTGCCAGCAGTTCCAGGAGAGCCGGGGAGCTGTTTTTT. V usage is TRBV6-6 and J usage is TRBJ2-2; no clear D. The CDR3 totals 13 residues. The germline V and J ends were trimmed by 4 bases and 6 bases, with 9 bases remaining between them. Germline V lookup: CDR1 MNHNY, CDR2 SVGAGI (reference sequence).

The CDR3 coding sequence is TGTGCCAGCCTAAGGGAGACGACAGACTTCAATGGCTACACCTTC. This codes for CASLRETTDFNGYTF. The chain employs TRBV19 and TRBJ1-2, with a possible D match to TRBD1 (5 bases). Trimming cost V 9 bases and J 6 bases, with 23 bases left between them. Germline CDR1 LNHDA, CDR2 SQIVND (reference sequence). This CDR3 is built from 15 residues.

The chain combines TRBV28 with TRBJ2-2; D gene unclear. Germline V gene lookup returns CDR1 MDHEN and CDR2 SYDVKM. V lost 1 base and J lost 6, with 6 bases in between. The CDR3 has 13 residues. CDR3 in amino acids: CASSLSRSGELFF. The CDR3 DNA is TGTGCCAGCAGTTTATCGAGATCCGGGGAGCTGTTTTTT.

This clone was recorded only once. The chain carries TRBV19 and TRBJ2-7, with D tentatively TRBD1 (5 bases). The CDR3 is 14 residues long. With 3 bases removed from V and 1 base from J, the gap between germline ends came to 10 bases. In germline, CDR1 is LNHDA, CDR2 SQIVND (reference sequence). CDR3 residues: CASSMGPSSYEQYF. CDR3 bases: TGTGCCAGTAGTATGGGGCCTTCGTCCTACGAGCAGTACTTC.

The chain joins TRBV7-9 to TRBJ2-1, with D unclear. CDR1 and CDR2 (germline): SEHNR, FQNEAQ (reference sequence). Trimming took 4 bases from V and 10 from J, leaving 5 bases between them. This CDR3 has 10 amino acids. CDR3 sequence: CASSSTEQFF. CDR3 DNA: TGTGCCAGCAGCTCCACCGAGCAGTTCTTC.

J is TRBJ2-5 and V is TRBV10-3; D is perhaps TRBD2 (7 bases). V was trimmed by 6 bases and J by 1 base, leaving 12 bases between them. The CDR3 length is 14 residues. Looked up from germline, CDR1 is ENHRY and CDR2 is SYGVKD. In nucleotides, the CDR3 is TGTGCCATCAGCCTAGGGGGGGGCCAAGAGACCCAGTACTTC. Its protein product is CAISLGGGQETQYF.

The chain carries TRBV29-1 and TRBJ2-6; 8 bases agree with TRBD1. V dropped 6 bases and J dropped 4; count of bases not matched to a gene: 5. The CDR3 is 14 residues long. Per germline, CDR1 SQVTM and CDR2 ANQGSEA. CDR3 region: CSVTTGEGANVLTF. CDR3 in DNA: TGCAGCGTAACGACAGGGGAAGGGGCCAACGTCCTGACTTTC.

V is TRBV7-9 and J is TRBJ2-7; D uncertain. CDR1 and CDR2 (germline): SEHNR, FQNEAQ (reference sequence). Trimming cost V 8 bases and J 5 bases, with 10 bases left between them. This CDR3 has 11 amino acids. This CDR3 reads CASRAGDEQYF. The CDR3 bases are TGTGCCAGCCGGGCTGGGGACGAGCAGTACTTC.

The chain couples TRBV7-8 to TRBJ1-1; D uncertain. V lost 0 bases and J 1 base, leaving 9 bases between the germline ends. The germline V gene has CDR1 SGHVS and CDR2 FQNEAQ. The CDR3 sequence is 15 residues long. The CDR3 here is CASSLAYSANTEAFF. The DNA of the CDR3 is TGTGCCAGCAGCTTAGCTTATTCAGCGAACACTGAAGCTTTCTTT.

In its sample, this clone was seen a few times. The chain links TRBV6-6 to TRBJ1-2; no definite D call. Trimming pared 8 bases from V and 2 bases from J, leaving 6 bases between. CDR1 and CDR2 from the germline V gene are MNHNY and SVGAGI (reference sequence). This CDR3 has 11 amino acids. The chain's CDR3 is CASSRNYGYTF. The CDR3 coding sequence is TGTGCCAGCTCAAGGAACTATGGCTACACCTTC.

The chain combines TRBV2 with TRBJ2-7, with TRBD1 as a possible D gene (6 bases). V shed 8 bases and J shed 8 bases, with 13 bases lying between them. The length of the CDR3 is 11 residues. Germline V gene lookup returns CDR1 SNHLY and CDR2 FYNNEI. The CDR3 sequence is CASAGDRQQYF. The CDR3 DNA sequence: TGTGCCAGCGCAGGGGATCGCCAGCAGTACTTC.

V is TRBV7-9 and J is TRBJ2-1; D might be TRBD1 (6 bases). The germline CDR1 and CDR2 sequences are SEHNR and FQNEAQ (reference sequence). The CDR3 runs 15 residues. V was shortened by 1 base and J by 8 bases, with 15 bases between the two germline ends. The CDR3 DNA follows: TGTGCCAGCAGCTTAGTGAGCAGGGGAAATGATGAGCAGTTCTTC. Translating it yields CASSLVSRGNDEQFF.

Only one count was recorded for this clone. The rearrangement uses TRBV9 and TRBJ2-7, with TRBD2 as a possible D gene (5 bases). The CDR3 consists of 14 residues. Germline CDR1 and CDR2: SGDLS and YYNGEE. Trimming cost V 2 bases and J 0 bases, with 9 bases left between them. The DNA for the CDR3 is TGTGCCAGCAGCGTGAACGGGAACTCCTACGAGCAGTACTTC. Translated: CASSVNGNSYEQYF.

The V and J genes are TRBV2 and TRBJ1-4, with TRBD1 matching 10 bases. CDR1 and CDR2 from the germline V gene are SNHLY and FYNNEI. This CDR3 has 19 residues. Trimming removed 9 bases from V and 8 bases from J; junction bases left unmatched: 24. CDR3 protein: CASTPLSPGWTGGVEKLFF. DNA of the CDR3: TGTGCCAGTACTCCCTTAAGCCCGGGCTGGACAGGGGGGGTCGAAAAACTGTTTTTT.

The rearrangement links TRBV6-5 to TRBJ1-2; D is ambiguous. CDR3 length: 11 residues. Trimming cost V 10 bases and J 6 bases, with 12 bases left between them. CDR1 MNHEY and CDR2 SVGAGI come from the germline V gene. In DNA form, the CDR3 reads TGTGCCACAGAGGGTCCGAATGGCTACACCTTC. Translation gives CATEGPNGYTF.

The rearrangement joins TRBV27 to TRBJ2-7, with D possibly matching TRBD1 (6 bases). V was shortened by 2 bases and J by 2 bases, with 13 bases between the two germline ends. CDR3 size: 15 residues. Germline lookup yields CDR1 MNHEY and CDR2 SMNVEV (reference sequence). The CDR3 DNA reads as TGTGCCAGCAGTTTAAGTAGGGGGAAAACCTACGAGCAGTACTTC. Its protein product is CASSLSRGKTYEQYF.

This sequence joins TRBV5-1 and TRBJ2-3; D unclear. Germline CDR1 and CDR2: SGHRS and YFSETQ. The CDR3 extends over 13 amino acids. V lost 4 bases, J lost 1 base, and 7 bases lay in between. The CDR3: CASSRSGTDTQYF. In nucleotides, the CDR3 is TGCGCCAGCAGCCGCTCTGGCACAGATACGCAGTATTTT.

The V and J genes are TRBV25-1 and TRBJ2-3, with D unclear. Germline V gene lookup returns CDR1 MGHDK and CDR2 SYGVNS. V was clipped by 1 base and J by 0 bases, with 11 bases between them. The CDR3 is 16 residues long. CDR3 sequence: CASSEWSFPSTDTQYF. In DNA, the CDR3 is TGTGCCAGCAGTGAATGGTCTTTTCCTAGCACAGATACGCAGTATTTT.

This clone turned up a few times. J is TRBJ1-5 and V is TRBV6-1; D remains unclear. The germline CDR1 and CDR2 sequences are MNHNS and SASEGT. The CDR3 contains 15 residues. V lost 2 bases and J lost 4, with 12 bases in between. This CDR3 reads CASSEYREQNQPQHF. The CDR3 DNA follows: TGTGCCAGCAGTGAATATCGAGAGCAGAATCAGCCCCAGCATTTT.